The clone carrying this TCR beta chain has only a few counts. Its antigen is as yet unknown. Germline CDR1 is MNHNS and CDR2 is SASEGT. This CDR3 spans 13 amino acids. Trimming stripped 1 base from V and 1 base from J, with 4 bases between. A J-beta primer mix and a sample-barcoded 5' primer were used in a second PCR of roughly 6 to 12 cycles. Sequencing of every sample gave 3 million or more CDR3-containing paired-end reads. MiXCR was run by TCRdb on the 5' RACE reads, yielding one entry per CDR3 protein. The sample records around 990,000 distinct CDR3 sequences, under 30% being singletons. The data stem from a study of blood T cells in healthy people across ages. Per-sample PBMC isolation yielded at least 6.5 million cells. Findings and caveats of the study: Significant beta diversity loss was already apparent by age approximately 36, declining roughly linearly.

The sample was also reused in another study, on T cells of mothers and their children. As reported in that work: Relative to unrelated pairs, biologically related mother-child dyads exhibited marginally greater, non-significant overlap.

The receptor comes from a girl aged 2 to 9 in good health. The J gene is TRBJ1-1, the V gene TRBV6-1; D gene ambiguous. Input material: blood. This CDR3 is CASSEVANTEAFF. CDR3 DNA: TGTGCCAGCAGTGAAGTGGCGAACACTGAAGCTTTCTTT.